The next 17 T cell receptor beta chains were all read from a single sample in a study of shared clonotypes between healthy human individuals. Profiling relied on immunoSEQ multiplex PCR, and the TCRdb table lists in-frame clones only, not all of them. The profile shows under 650,000 clones, around 96% of them singletons. The sequencing sample was made of naive CD4+ T cells sorted from blood. Noted subset: CD45RA+ positively selected. The receptor source for this set is a young woman in good health.

Remarks on this clone: This CDR3 is also generated by other DNA sequences in the sample. This chain links TRBV5-5 with TRBJ1-1; D is unresolved. CDR3 length: 13 amino acids. CDR1 is SGHKS, CDR2 YYEKEE, per germline (reference sequence). Trimming stripped 0 bases from V and 0 bases from J, with 3 bases between. The CDR3 is CASSLAVNTEAFF. CDR3 nucleotide sequence: TGTGCCAGCAGCTTGGCTGTGAACACTGAAGCTTTCTTT. The whole variable domain, remainder taken from reference TRBV5-5 and TRBJ1-1, is DAGVTQSPTHLIKTRGQQVTLRCSPISGHKSVSWYQQVLGQGPQFIFQYYEKEERGRGNFPDRFSARQFPNYSSELNVNALLLGDSALYLCASSLAVNTEAFFGQGTRLTVV.

This sequence joins TRBV7-9 and TRBJ2-5, with D tentatively TRBD2 (6 bases). The CDR3 extends over 17 amino acids. Germline CDR1 SEHNR, CDR2 FQNEAQ (reference sequence). Trimming took off 1 base at V and 4 bases at J, with 19 bases between the two ends. The CDR3 protein is CASSLVIAARGRETQYF. The CDR3 bases are TGTGCCAGCAGCTTAGTGATAGCGGCGAGGGGCCGAGAGACCCAGTACTTC.

This clone was seen once. The rearrangement links TRBV15 to TRBJ2-7; D may be TRBD2 (6 bases). Trimming removed 1 base from V and 1 base from J, with 11 bases in between. The germline gives CDR1 LNHNV, CDR2 YYDKDF (reference sequence). This CDR3 contains 15 residues. The DNA of the CDR3 is TGTGCCACCAGCAGAGGGTCTAGCGAATCCTACGAGCAGTACTTC. It encodes CATSRGSSESYEQYF.

The chain is built from TRBV10-3 and TRBJ1-2; no firm D call. This CDR3 contains 14 residues. The germline gives CDR1 ENHRY, CDR2 SYGVKD. Trimming shortened V by 5 bases and J by 0 bases, and 10 bases separated the two germline ends. The CDR3 loop reads CAISPRGPNYGYTF. The DNA for the CDR3 is TGTGCCATCAGTCCGCGAGGGCCTAACTATGGCTACACCTTC.

CDR3 loop: CASSPGEVSGANVLTF. CDR3 bases: TGCGCCAGCAGCCCTGGCGAGGTCTCTGGGGCCAACGTCCTGACTTTC. This chain links TRBV5-1 with TRBJ2-6; no definite D call. The germline gives CDR1 SGHRS, CDR2 YFSETQ. The V and J ends lost 4 bases and 0 bases respectively, with 11 bases between them. This CDR3 comprises 16 residues.

The chain recombines TRBV25-1 with TRBJ2-7; TRBD2 is a possible D gene (5 bases). Germline loops: CDR1 MGHDK, CDR2 SYGVNS. This CDR3 spans 14 amino acids. Trimming left V 8 bases short and J 7 bases short, with 21 bases between. The CDR3 nucleotides are TGTGCCAGCTCGAGCGGACCGAGATCTCGTGAGCAGTACTTC. Amino acid sequence: CASSSGPRSREQYF.

The J gene is TRBJ2-6, the V gene TRBV19, with 9 nucleotides matching TRBD1. After removal of 5 bases from V and 0 bases from J, the junction contained 8 bases not matched to a gene. The germline V gene encodes CDR1 LNHDA and CDR2 SQIVND (reference sequence). The CDR3 consists of 18 residues. CDR3 sequence (DNA): TGTGCCAGTAGTGAGAGGACAGGGGTAAGCTCTGGGGCCAACGTCCTGACTTTC. Translated, it gives CASSERTGVSSGANVLTF. Filled out from reference TRBV19 and TRBJ2-6, the complete variable domain reads DGGITQSPKYLFRKEGQNVTLSCEQNLNHDAMYWYRQDPGQGLRLIYYSQIVNDFQKGDIAEGYSVSREKKESFPLTVTSAQKNPTAFYLCASSERTGVSSGANVLTFGAGSRLTVL.

This chain uses TRBV11-3 with TRBJ2-7; D remains ambiguous. Germline V gene sequence: CDR1 SGHNT, CDR2 YENEEA. The CDR3 length is 14 residues. V was shortened by 2 bases and J by 0 bases, with 8 bases between the two germline ends. DNA for the CDR3: TGTGCCAGCAGCTTAAGTAGGACCTCCTACGAGCAGTACTTC. It translates to CASSLSRTSYEQYF.

The chain couples TRBV11-2 to TRBJ2-7; 11 nucleotides align to TRBD2. Germline CDR1 SGHAT, CDR2 FQNNGV. The CDR3 length is 17 residues. Unmatched junction bases numbered 9, after V lost 1 base and J lost 4 bases. This CDR3 reads CASSLVLAGGPLYEQYF. In DNA, the CDR3 is TGTGCCAGCAGCTTAGTTTTAGCGGGAGGGCCTTTATACGAGCAGTACTTC.

V gene TRBV23-1 combines with J gene TRBJ1-2, with D perhaps TRBD1 (5 bases). TRBV23-1 belongs to the ORF category, with a function that is uncertain. The CDR3 runs to 16 residues. The germline V and J ends were trimmed by 0 bases and 4 bases, with 15 bases remaining between them. CDR3: CASSQSRDRRPYGYTF. In DNA form, the CDR3 reads TGCGCCAGCAGTCAATCGCGGGACCGCCGGCCCTATGGCTACACCTTC.

This clone has a single count. The rearrangement joins TRBV5-1 to TRBJ1-2; no firm D call. Between the trimmed V and J ends, which lost 0 bases and 8 bases, there was a span of 14 bases. The CDR3 length is 14 residues. From germline, CDR1 is SGHRS and CDR2 YFSETQ. The CDR3 region has the DNA TGCGCCAGCAGCTTGGTACCGGGGAAGGCAGGCTACACCTTC. Protein product: CASSLVPGKAGYTF.

The chain is built from TRBV5-1 and TRBJ2-7; D remains ambiguous. The CDR3 consists of 14 residues. Looked up from germline, CDR1 is SGHRS and CDR2 is YFSETQ. V was trimmed by 0 bases and J by 0 bases, leaving 7 bases between them. The CDR3 loop is CASSLGQPSYEQYF. CDR3 DNA sequence: TGCGCCAGCAGCTTGGGACAACCCTCCTACGAGCAGTACTTC.

CDR3 residues: CASSLVTDTQYF. The CDR3 DNA is TGTGCCAGCTCGCTAGTAACAGATACGCAGTATTTT. The gene calls are TRBV18 and TRBJ2-3; no firm D call. CDR1 and CDR2 from the germline V gene are KGHSH and LQKENI. CDR3 length: 12 residues. V was clipped by 6 bases and J by 3 bases, with 7 bases between them.

This chain connects TRBV30 to TRBJ2-3; 7 bases map to TRBD2. Trimming at V came to 5 bases and at J to 4 bases, leaving 9 bases not matched to a gene. Germline CDR1 is GTSNPN and CDR2 is SVGIG (reference sequence). The CDR3 totals 14 residues. CDR3: CAWEGGSRADTQYF. The DNA for the CDR3 is TGTGCCTGGGAGGGCGGGAGTAGGGCAGATACGCAGTATTTT.

V usage is TRBV4-1 and J usage is TRBJ1-1; 7 bases match TRBD1. Germline CDR1 and CDR2: MGHRA and YSYEKL. The CDR3 is made up of 14 amino acids. Unmatched junction bases numbered 5, after V lost 6 bases and J lost 1 base. In DNA form, the CDR3 reads TGCGCCAGCAGAGTCCAGGGGGGGAACACTGAAGCTTTCTTT. This gives the protein CASRVQGGNTEAFF.

This clone has a single count. The rearrangement links TRBV7-9 to TRBJ1-5; D is undetermined. Germline assignment: CDR1 SEHNR and CDR2 FQNEAQ (reference sequence). V was pared by 0 bases and J by 6 bases, with 6 bases between. The CDR3 is 13 amino acids. CDR3 DNA sequence: TGTGCCAGCAGCTTAGCGTTCGCTCAGCCCCAGCATTTT. This sequence encodes CASSLAFAQPQHF. Looking up the rest from reference TRBV7-9 and TRBJ1-5 gives the full variable domain: DTGVSQNPRHKITKRGQNVTFRCDPISEHNRLYWYRQTLGQGPEFLTYFQNEAQLEKSRLLSDRFSAERPKGSFSTLEIQRTEQGDSAMYLCASSLAFAQPQHFGDGTRLSIL.

The chain carries TRBV7-3 and TRBJ2-3; 7 nucleotides align to TRBD2. Germline values: CDR1 SGHTA, CDR2 FQGTGA. The CDR3 spans 15 residues. V was clipped by 4 bases and J by 2 bases; unmatched bases: 6. CDR3 sequence: CASSSQGLLTDTQYF. Here the CDR3 DNA reads TGTGCCAGCAGCTCCCAGGGACTACTCACAGATACGCAGTATTTT.